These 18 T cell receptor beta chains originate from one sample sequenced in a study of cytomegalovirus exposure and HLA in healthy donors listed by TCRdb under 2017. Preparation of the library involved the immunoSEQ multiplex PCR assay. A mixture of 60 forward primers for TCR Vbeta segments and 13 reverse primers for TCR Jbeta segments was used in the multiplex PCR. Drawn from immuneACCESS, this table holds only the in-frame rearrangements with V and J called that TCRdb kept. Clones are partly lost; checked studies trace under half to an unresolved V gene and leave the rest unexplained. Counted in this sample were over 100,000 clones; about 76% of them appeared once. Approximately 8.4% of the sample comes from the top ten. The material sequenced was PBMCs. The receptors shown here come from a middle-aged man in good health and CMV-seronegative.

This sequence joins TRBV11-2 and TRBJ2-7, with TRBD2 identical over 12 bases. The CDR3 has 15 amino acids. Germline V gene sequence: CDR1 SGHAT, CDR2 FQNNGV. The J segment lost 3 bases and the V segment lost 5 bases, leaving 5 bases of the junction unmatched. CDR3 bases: TGTGCCAGCAGCGTAACTAGCGGGGGGCTCTACGAGCAGTACTTC. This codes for CASSVTSGGLYEQYF.

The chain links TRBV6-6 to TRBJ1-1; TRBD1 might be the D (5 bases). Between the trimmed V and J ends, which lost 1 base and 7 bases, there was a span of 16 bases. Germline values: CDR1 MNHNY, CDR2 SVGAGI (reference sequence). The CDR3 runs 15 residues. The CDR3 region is CASSYFAGGVSEAFF. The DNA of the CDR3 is TGTGCCAGCAGTTACTTCGCGGGGGGGGTGAGTGAAGCTTTCTTT.

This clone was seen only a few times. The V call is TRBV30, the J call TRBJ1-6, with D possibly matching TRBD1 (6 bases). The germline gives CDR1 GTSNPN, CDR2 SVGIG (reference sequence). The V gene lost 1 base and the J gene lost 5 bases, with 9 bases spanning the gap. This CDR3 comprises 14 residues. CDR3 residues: CAWSAQGDNSPLHF. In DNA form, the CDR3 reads TGTGCCTGGAGTGCACAGGGTGATAATTCACCCCTCCACTTT.

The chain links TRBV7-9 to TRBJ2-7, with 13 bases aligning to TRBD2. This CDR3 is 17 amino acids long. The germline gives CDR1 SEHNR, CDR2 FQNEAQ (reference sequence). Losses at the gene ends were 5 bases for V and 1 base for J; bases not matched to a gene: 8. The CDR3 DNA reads TGTGCCAGCAGCCCCCGGACTAGCGGGGGAGGATCCTACGAGCAGTACTTC. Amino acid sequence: CASSPRTSGGGSYEQYF.

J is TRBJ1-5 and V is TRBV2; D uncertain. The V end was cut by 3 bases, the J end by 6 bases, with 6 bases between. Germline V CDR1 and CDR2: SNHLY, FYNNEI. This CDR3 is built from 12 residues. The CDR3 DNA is TGTGCCAGCAGTGATTCGGGTCAGCCCCAGCATTTT. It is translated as CASSDSGQPQHF.

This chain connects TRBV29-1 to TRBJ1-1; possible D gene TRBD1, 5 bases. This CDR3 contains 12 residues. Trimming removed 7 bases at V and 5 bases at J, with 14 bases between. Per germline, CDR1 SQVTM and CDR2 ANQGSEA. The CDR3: CSGNQGGTEAFF. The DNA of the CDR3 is TGCAGCGGGAACCAGGGAGGGACTGAAGCTTTCTTT. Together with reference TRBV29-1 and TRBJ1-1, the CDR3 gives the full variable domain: SAVISQKPSRDICQRGTSLTIQCQVDSQVTMMFWYRQQPGQSLTLIATANQGSEATYESGFVIDKFPISRPNLTFSTLTVSNMSPEDSSIYLCSGNQGGTEAFFGQGTRLTVV.

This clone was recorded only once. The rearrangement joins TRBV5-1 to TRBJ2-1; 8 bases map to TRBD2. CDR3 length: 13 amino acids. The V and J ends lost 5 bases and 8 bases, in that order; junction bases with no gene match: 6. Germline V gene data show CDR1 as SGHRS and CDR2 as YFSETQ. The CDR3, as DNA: TGCGCCAGCAGTCCCGGGGGGGCCTATGAGCAGTTCTTC. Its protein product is CASSPGGAYEQFF.

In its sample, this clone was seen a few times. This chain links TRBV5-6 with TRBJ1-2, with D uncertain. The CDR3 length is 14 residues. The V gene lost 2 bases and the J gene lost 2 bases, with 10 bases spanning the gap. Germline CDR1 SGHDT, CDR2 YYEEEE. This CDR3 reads CASSFTAKNYGYTF. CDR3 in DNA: TGTGCCAGCAGCTTTACAGCTAAGAACTATGGCTACACCTTC.

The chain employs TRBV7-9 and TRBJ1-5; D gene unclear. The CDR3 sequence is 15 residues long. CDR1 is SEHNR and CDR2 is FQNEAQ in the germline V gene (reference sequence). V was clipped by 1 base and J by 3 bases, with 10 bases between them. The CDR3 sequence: CASSLGELLNQPQHF. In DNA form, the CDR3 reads TGTGCCAGCAGCTTAGGAGAACTCCTCAATCAGCCCCAGCATTTT.

The CDR3 protein is CASSVTGQAFF. Here the CDR3 DNA reads TGTGCCAGCAGCGTGACAGGCCAAGCTTTCTTT. The gene calls are TRBV2 and TRBJ1-1; D might be TRBD1 (6 bases). V was pared by 6 bases and J by 9 bases, with 11 bases between. This CDR3 spans 11 amino acids. Germline lookup yields CDR1 SNHLY and CDR2 FYNNEI.

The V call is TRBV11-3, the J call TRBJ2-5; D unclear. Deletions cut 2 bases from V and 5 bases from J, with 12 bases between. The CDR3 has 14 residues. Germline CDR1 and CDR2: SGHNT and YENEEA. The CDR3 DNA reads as TGTGCCAGCAGCTTAAACTCCGCTGGTGAGACCCAGTACTTC. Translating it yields CASSLNSAGETQYF.

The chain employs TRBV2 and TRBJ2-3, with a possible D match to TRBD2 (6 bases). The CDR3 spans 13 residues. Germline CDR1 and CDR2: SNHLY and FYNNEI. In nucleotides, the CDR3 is TGTGTCGGGAGCCTCCAGCTCCAAGATACGCAGTATTTT. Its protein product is CVGSLQLQDTQYF.

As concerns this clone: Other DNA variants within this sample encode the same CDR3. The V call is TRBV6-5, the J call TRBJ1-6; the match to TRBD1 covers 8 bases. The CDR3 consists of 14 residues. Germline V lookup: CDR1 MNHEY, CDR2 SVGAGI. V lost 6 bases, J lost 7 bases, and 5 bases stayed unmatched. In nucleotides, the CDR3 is TGTGCCAGCAGCCCCAGGACAGGGAATTCACCCCTCCACTTT. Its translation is CASSPRTGNSPLHF.

DNA for the CDR3: TGTGCCAGCATACAACAGGGGGCCTATAATTCACCCCTCCACTTT. This gives the protein CASIQQGAYNSPLHF. The chain employs TRBV2 and TRBJ1-6, with 8 bases matching TRBD1. J was trimmed by 2 bases and V by 7 bases; bases with no gene match: 4. CDR1 SNHLY and CDR2 FYNNEI come from the germline V gene. This CDR3 has 15 residues.

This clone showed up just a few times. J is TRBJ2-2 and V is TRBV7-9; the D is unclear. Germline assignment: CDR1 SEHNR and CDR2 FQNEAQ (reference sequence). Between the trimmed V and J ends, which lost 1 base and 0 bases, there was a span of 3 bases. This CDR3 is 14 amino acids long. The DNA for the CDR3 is TGTGCCAGCAGCTTAGTAGCGAACACCGGGGAGCTGTTTTTT. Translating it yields CASSLVANTGELFF.

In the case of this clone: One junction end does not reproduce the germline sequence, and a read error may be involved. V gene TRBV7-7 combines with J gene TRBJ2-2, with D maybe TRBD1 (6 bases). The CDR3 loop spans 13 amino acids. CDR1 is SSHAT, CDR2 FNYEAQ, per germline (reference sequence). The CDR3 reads CASSLNRAGELFF. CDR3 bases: TGTGCTAGCAGCTTAAACAGGGCCGGGGAGCTGTTTTTT.

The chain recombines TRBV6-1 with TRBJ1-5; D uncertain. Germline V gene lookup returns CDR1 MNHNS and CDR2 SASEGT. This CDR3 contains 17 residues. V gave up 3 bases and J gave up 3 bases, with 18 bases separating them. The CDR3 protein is CASSDMRFASYNQPQHF. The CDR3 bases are TGTGCCAGCAGTGACATGAGATTCGCGTCCTACAATCAGCCCCAGCATTTT.

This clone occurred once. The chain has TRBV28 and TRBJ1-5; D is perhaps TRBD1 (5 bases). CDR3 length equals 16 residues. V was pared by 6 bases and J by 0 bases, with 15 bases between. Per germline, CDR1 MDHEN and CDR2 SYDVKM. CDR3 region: CASSLRTTYSNQPQHF. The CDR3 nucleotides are TGTGCCAGCAGCCTCAGGACAACTTATAGCAATCAGCCCCAGCATTTT.